The 28 T cell receptor beta chains below were found in one sample sequenced in a study of blood T cell repertoires in COVID-19. Only in-frame clones appear in the TCRdb table, and some are missing; sequencing was by immunoSEQ multiplex PCR. This sample carries a few hundred thousand clones, about 90% of them seen once, and the ten largest clones take about 12%. Sequencing was done on a sample of peripheral blood. Source of these receptors: a woman aged 18-29 years who had recovered from COVID-19.

The gene calls are TRBV24-1 and TRBJ2-1; D not certain. This CDR3 has 13 amino acids. From germline, CDR1 is KGHDR and CDR2 SFDVKD. With 5 bases removed from V and 0 bases from J, the gap between germline ends came to 4 bases. The CDR3 sequence: CATSGSSYNEQFF. Written as DNA, the CDR3 is TGTGCCACCAGTGGGAGCTCCTACAATGAGCAGTTCTTC.

The genes are TRBV10-2 and TRBJ2-1, with D maybe TRBD2 (6 bases). Per the germline V gene, CDR1 is WSHSY and CDR2 is SAAADI. V was pared by 8 bases and J by 3 bases, with 14 bases between. The CDR3 spans 14 residues. The CDR3 sequence: CASQRELRYNEQFF. The CDR3 DNA is TGCGCCAGCCAACGGGAGCTTCGCTACAATGAGCAGTTCTTC.

The DNA for the CDR3 is TGCGCCAGCAGCTTGGCGGAGGCCATCTCTGGAAACACCATATATTTT. It yields the protein CASSLAEAISGNTIYF. This rearrangement joins TRBV5-1 to TRBJ1-3; D is ambiguous. Germline values: CDR1 SGHRS, CDR2 YFSETQ. The CDR3 runs to 16 residues. V gave up 0 bases and J gave up 0 bases, with 10 bases separating them.

The V call is TRBV11-2, the J call TRBJ2-3; D perhaps matches TRBD2 (6 bases). Trimming removed 4 bases at V and 6 bases at J, with 17 bases between. Per the germline V gene, CDR1 is SGHAT and CDR2 is FQNNGV. This CDR3 is built from 15 residues. Here the CDR3 DNA reads TGTGCCAGCAGCTCATCTGGGACTTTCGCGGATACGCAGTATTTT. This gives the protein CASSSSGTFADTQYF.

The V and J genes are TRBV21-1 and TRBJ1-1; the table assigns TRBD1, which was not confirmed against the DNA. TRBV21-1 represents a pseudogene. The CDR3 is 16 amino acids. The CDR3 loop reads CASSQRTGLKNTEAFF. The CDR3 region has the DNA TGTGCCAGCAGCCAAAGAACAGGCTTAAAGAACACTGAAGCTTTCTTT.

The rearrangement links TRBV7-2 to TRBJ2-1; the match to TRBD2 covers 11 bases. The trim removed 4 bases at V and 7 bases at J, leaving 3 bases unmatched. This CDR3 has 14 amino acids. Germline CDR1 and CDR2: SGHTA and FQGNSA. CDR3: CASSSRLAGNEQFF. The DNA for the CDR3 is TGTGCCAGCAGCTCAAGACTAGCGGGGAATGAGCAGTTCTTC.

This clone has just one count. The chain links TRBV18 to TRBJ2-1; the match to TRBD2 covers 11 bases. The CDR3 is made up of 15 amino acids. CDR1 is KGHSH, CDR2 LQKENI, per germline. Germline trimming cut 1 base from V and 7 bases from J; bases unmatched to any gene: 3. This CDR3 reads CASSPRTSGFNEQFF. As DNA, the CDR3 is TGTGCCAGCTCACCACGGACTAGCGGGTTTAATGAGCAGTTCTTC.

The chain carries TRBV18 and TRBJ2-2; TRBD1 might be the D (6 bases). CDR1 is KGHSH, CDR2 LQKENI, per germline. V shed 3 bases and J shed 4 bases, with 9 bases lying between them. The CDR3 is made up of 14 amino acids. CDR3 DNA: TGTGCCAGCTCACCCGGACAGCCCACCGGGGAGCTGTTTTTT. Translating it yields CASSPGQPTGELFF.

The chain recombines TRBV6-1 with TRBJ2-7; a possible D gene is TRBD1 (5 bases). Trimming stripped 1 base from V and 0 bases from J, with 13 bases between. The CDR3 length is 16 residues. CDR1 and CDR2 (germline): MNHNS, SASEGT. The CDR3 region has the DNA TGTGCCAGCAGTGAAGGGGTAGACAGCTTCTCCTACGAGCAGTACTTC. Translated, it gives CASSEGVDSFSYEQYF.

The CDR3 DNA is TGTGCCAGCAGTGAATACCCCCCGAGGTTGCAGACTAATCAGCCCCAGCATTTT. Protein: CASSEYPPRLQTNQPQHF. The genes are TRBV6-1 and TRBJ1-5, with unresolved D. This CDR3 is built from 18 residues. Germline CDR1 is MNHNS and CDR2 is SASEGT. Trimming took off 2 bases at V and 4 bases at J, with 21 bases between the two ends.

The chain carries TRBV28 and TRBJ2-1; TRBD2 agrees at 9 bases. CDR1 and CDR2 (germline): MDHEN, SYDVKM. There are 16 residues in the CDR3. V was pared by 2 bases and J by 2 bases, with 4 bases of the junction left unmatched. Written as DNA, the CDR3 is TGTGCCAGCAGTTTAATTACTAGCGGGCCCTACAATGAGCAGTTCTTC. This codes for CASSLITSGPYNEQFF.

DNA for the CDR3: TGTGCCAGCAGCCCTGAATACACGTGGACCGGGGAGCTGTTTTTT. Amino acids: CASSPEYTWTGELFF. The rearrangement uses TRBV7-8 and TRBJ2-2; D uncertain. The CDR3 is made up of 15 amino acids. V was trimmed by 5 bases and J by 5 bases, leaving 15 bases between them. Germline V gene sequence: CDR1 SGHVS, CDR2 FQNEAQ. The whole variable domain, filled in from reference TRBV7-8 and TRBJ2-2, reads GAGVSQSPRYKVAKRGQDVALRCDPISGHVSLFWYQQALGQGPEFLTYFQNEAQLDKSGLPSDRFFAERPEGSVSTLKIQRTQQEDSAVYLCASSPEYTWTGELFFGEGSRLTVL.

This clone was counted a few times. The chain recombines TRBV13 with TRBJ2-1; 7 bases agree with TRBD2. The CDR3 extends over 20 amino acids. Germline-derived CDR1 and CDR2 are PRHDT and FYEKMQ (reference sequence). Trimming cost V 5 bases and J 4 bases; bases outside gene matches: 23. The CDR3 region is CASSQGWGGSLRSLYNEQFF. CDR3 nucleotide sequence: TGTGCCAGCAGCCAAGGTTGGGGGGGGTCGCTCCGCTCGTTGTACAATGAGCAGTTCTTC.

This chain joins TRBV6-4 and TRBJ1-4; no reliable D call. The germline gives CDR1 MRHNA, CDR2 SNTAGT. The length of the CDR3 is 14 residues. The ends were cut back, 11 bases at V and 8 bases at J, with 21 bases in the middle. The CDR3 sequence: CAWRVGEVREKLFF. The CDR3 bases are TGTGCCTGGCGGGTCGGTGAGGTCCGGGAAAAACTGTTTTTT.

Only a few counts were recorded for this clone. Other DNA sequences in this specimen translate into the identical CDR3. The chain employs TRBV27 and TRBJ2-1, with 13 bases fitting TRBD2. Germline V gene sequence: CDR1 MNHEY, CDR2 SMNVEV (reference sequence). The V and J ends lost 5 bases and 5 bases, in that order; junction bases with no gene match: 3. This CDR3 contains 15 residues. The CDR3 region is CASSPGTSGNNEQFF. In DNA, the CDR3 is TGTGCCAGCAGTCCAGGGACTAGCGGGAACAATGAGCAGTTCTTC.

The chain combines TRBV30 with TRBJ1-2; D is ambiguous. Germline V CDR1 and CDR2: GTSNPN, SVGIG (reference sequence). V was cut by 5 bases and J by 8 bases, with 21 bases left in between. This CDR3 comprises 14 residues. CDR3 coding DNA: TGTGCCTGGGACTCTCACCCAGGCAGTGGAGGCTACACCTTC. Amino acids: CAWDSHPGSGGYTF.

The J gene is TRBJ1-3, the V gene TRBV7-2, with 8 bases aligning to TRBD1. This CDR3 comprises 14 residues. V dropped 7 bases and J dropped 7; count of bases not matched to a gene: 9. Looked up from germline, CDR1 is SGHTA and CDR2 is FQGNSA. In DNA form, the CDR3 reads TGTGCCAGCATGGCGGACAGGGCAGGGAACACCATATATTTT. This sequence encodes CASMADRAGNTIYF.

The chain recombines TRBV2 with TRBJ2-7, with D perhaps TRBD1 (6 bases). The germline CDR1 and CDR2 sequences are SNHLY and FYNNEI. This CDR3 region has 13 residues. Between the trimmed V and J ends, which lost 8 bases and 4 bases, there was a span of 15 bases. DNA of the CDR3: TGTGCCAGCGGGCCAGGGGACCCATACGAGCAGTACTTC. Its protein is CASGPGDPYEQYF.

The V gene is TRBV9, the J gene TRBJ2-1; 9 bases align to TRBD2. Germline V lookup: CDR1 SGDLS, CDR2 YYNGEE. V gave up 0 bases and J gave up 0 bases; unmatched junction bases: 1. CDR3 length: 16 amino acids. CDR3 loop: CASSVGSGSSYNEQFF. CDR3 DNA sequence: TGTGCCAGCAGCGTAGGTAGCGGGAGCTCCTACAATGAGCAGTTCTTC. The full variable domain, with the rest looked up from reference TRBV9 and TRBJ2-1, is DSGVTQTPKHLITATGQRVTLRCSPRSGDLSVYWYQQSLDQGLQFLIQYYNGEERAKGNILERFSAQQFPDLHSELNLSSLELGDSALYFCASSVGSGSSYNEQFFGPGTRLTVL.

V usage is TRBV13 and J usage is TRBJ2-7, with 9 bases aligning to TRBD2. This CDR3 spans 15 amino acids. Germline assignment: CDR1 PRHDT and CDR2 FYEKMQ (reference sequence). Unmatched junction bases numbered 9, after V lost 4 bases and J lost 5 bases. The CDR3 DNA sequence: TGTGCCAGCAGCTCCCGTTTCGGCGGGGGGGACGAGCAGTACTTC. Its translation is CASSSRFGGGDEQYF.

This chain joins TRBV25-1 and TRBJ2-7, with TRBD1 identical over 9 bases. The germline V gene encodes CDR1 MGHDK and CDR2 SYGVNS. The CDR3 consists of 12 residues. Trimming took 4 bases from V and 5 from J; bases not matched to a gene: 0. The CDR3 DNA follows: TGTGCCAGCAGTGGGGACAGGGACGAGCAGTACTTC. Translation gives CASSGDRDEQYF.

The CDR3 loop reads CSAGTGGGYTF. The CDR3 DNA reads as TGCAGCGCTGGGACAGGCGGAGGCTACACCTTC. This rearrangement joins TRBV29-1 to TRBJ1-2; 8 bases agree with TRBD1. J gave up 8 bases and V 7 bases, and 6 bases lay outside the gene matches. Germline CDR1 and CDR2: SQVTM and ANQGSEA. The CDR3 totals 11 residues.

V is TRBV19 and J is TRBJ1-4, with D hard to call. This CDR3 spans 13 amino acids. With 6 bases removed from V and 3 bases from J, the gap between germline ends came to 8 bases. The germline V gene has CDR1 LNHDA and CDR2 SQIVND (reference sequence). The DNA for the CDR3 is TGTGCCAGTAGACACGATGCTAATGAAAAACTGTTTTTT. Translated: CASRHDANEKLFF.

This clone has just one count. V gene TRBV19 combines with J gene TRBJ2-7; maybe TRBD2 (6 bases). CDR1 and CDR2 (germline): LNHDA, SQIVND (reference sequence). With 4 bases removed from V and 1 base from J, the gap between germline ends came to 11 bases. The CDR3 is 14 amino acids. CDR3 nucleotide sequence: TGTGCCAGTAGTACCGGGACTGGATCCTACGAGCAGTACTTC. Translation gives CASSTGTGSYEQYF.

The chain carries TRBV9 and TRBJ2-3, with TRBD2 matching 7 bases. The CDR3 extends over 15 amino acids. V shed 1 base, J shed 4 bases, and the junction held 6 bases outside the gene matches. From germline, CDR1 is SGDLS and CDR2 YYNGEE. CDR3 nucleotide sequence: TGTGCCAGCAGCGTAAGGAACGGGAGGCCAGATACGCAGTATTTT. It specifies CASSVRNGRPDTQYF.

The V and J genes are TRBV9 and TRBJ1-1; D is possibly TRBD1 (5 bases). CDR3 length equals 15 residues. Trimming cost V 0 bases and J 5 bases, with 14 bases left between them. Germline-derived CDR1 and CDR2 are SGDLS and YYNGEE. CDR3 protein: CASSVVNGGRTEAFF. CDR3 sequence (DNA): TGTGCCAGCAGCGTAGTGAACGGGGGACGGACTGAAGCTTTCTTT.

The gene calls are TRBV7-3 and TRBJ2-7, with 7 bases that match TRBD1. Germline values: CDR1 SGHTA, CDR2 FQGTGA. With V trimmed by 0 bases and J by 3 bases, 5 bases remained unmatched. The CDR3 is 15 residues long. The CDR3 sequence: CASSLTGTVIYEQYF. The CDR3, as DNA: TGTGCCAGCAGCTTAACGGGGACAGTGATCTACGAGCAGTACTTC.

This chain uses TRBV9 with TRBJ2-3, with D possibly matching TRBD1 (5 bases). The CDR3 runs 14 residues. V lost 0 bases, J lost 4 bases, and 9 bases lay in between. Germline CDR1 SGDLS, CDR2 YYNGEE. This CDR3 is CASSVEGSADTQYF. Here the CDR3 DNA reads TGTGCCAGCAGCGTAGAGGGGTCAGCAGATACGCAGTATTTT.